The rows below give T cell receptor beta chains drawn from one sample of a study of shared clonotypes between healthy human individuals. Measured with immunoSEQ multiplex PCR; TCRdb has only the in-frame clones, and not every one. The repertoire holds some 900,000 clones, with around three quarters as singletons. Sequencing was carried out using memory CD4+ T cells sorted from blood. The receptor source for this set is a young man in good health. CDR3s include the opening cysteine and the closing phenylalanine or tryptophan. The order of the fields is clone size, V gene, D gene, J gene, CDR3 protein, CDR3 DNA. The D gene is left open where the match is weak. Only some rows state a clone size, as once, few, many or a class for expanded clones.

size: -; V: TRBV5-6; D: -; J: TRBJ2-2; CDR3: CASSFGTGELFF; DNA: TGTGCCAGCAGCTTTGGAACCGGGGAGCTGTTTTTT
size: -; V: TRBV7-2; D: -; J: TRBJ1-5; CDR3: CASSPQGQSNQPQHF; DNA: TGTGCCAGCAGCCCGCAGGGGCAGAGCAATCAGCCCCAGCATTTT
size: -; V: TRBV16; D: TRBD1; J: TRBJ2-7; CDR3: CASSHSTGVNGEQYF; DNA: TGTGCCAGCAGCCACTCGACAGGGGTCAACGGCGAGCAGTACTTC
size: -; V: TRBV6-5; D: -; J: TRBJ2-1; CDR3: CASSPTSSSYNEQFF; DNA: TGTGCCAGCAGTCCTACTAGCTCATCCTACAATGAGCAGTTCTTC
size: -; V: TRBV10-3; D: TRBD2; J: TRBJ2-7; CDR3: CAIGGLADSYEQYF; DNA: TGTGCCATCGGAGGGCTAGCGGACTCCTACGAGCAGTACTTC
size: -; V: TRBV6-6; D: TRBD1; J: TRBJ1-2; CDR3: CASSPQGGSNYGYTF; DNA: TGTGCCAGCAGTCCCCAGGGGGGCAGTAACTATGGCTACACCTTC
size: -; V: TRBV4-3; D: -; J: TRBJ2-7; CDR3: CASSQGGRGAYEQYF; DNA: TGCGCCAGCAGCCAAGGAGGCAGGGGGGCCTACGAGCAGTACTTC
size: few; V: TRBV30; D: -; J: TRBJ1-2; CDR3: CAWIRDTGSGYTF; DNA: TGTGCCTGGATCCGGGACACCGGCAGTGGCTACACCTTC
size: -; V: TRBV5-1; D: -; J: TRBJ1-4; CDR3: CASSLPRNEKLFF; DNA: TGCGCCAGCAGCTTGCCCAGAAACGAAAAACTGTTTTTT
size: few; V: TRBV19; D: -; J: TRBJ1-2; CDR3: CASTPAQGYYGYTF; DNA: TGTGCCAGTACCCCGGCCCAGGGGTACTATGGCTACACCTTC
size: once; V: TRBV5-1; D: -; J: TRBJ1-6; CDR3: CASSLGTDAWGPLHF; DNA: TGCGCCAGCAGCCTAGGGACCGATGCCTGGGGGCCCCTCCACTTT
size: few; V: TRBV5-1; D: -; J: TRBJ1-5; CDR3: CASSSQGGNQPQHF; DNA: TGCGCCAGCAGCTCACAGGGAGGCAATCAGCCCCAGCATTTT
size: -; V: TRBV28; D: TRBD1; J: TRBJ2-7; CDR3: CASTNPWTGEQYF; DNA: TGTGCCAGCACCAACCCTTGGACAGGTGAGCAGTACTTC
size: -; V: TRBV5-6; D: -; J: TRBJ2-3; CDR3: CASSLGARGGTDTQYF; DNA: TGTGCCAGCAGCTTGGGAGCAAGAGGAGGTACAGATACGCAGTATTTT
size: few; V: TRBV10-3; D: -; J: TRBJ2-7; CDR3: CAISAGDYEQYF; DNA: TGTGCCATCAGTGCGGGGGATTACGAGCAGTACTTC
size: many; V: TRBV4-3; D: -; J: TRBJ2-1; CDR3: CASSQDISPKANEQFF; DNA: TGCGCCAGCAGCCAAGATATCAGCCCCAAGGCCAATGAGCAGTTCTTC
size: few; V: TRBV18; D: -; J: TRBJ1-2; CDR3: CASSVTDTHYGYTF; DNA: TGTGCCAGCTCAGTGACCGACACGCACTATGGCTACACCTTC
size: -; V: TRBV21-1; D: -; J: TRBJ2-7; CDR3: CASSKERWKEAYEQYF; DNA: TGTGCCAGCAGCAAAGAACGTTGGAAAGAAGCTTACGAGCAGTACTTC
size: -; V: TRBV11-2; D: -; J: TRBJ1-2; CDR3: CASSPMVGRYGYTF; DNA: TGTGCCAGCAGCCCCATGGTAGGGCGCTATGGCTACACCTTC
size: -; V: TRBV4-1; D: TRBD1; J: TRBJ1-2; CDR3: CASSQDIPTGGVSGYTF; DNA: TGCGCCAGCAGCCAGGATATTCCTACAGGGGGTGTTAGTGGCTACACCTTC
size: -; V: TRBV29-1; D: TRBD1; J: TRBJ1-1; CDR3: CSVSERGLGTEAFF; DNA: TGCAGCGTTTCTGAGAGGGGGCTAGGCACTGAAGCTTTCTTT
size: -; V: TRBV7-9; D: TRBD1; J: TRBJ1-1; CDR3: CASSPRTGGDTEAFF; DNA: TGTGCCAGCAGCCCTCGGACAGGAGGCGACACTGAAGCTTTCTTT
size: -; V: TRBV28; D: -; J: TRBJ2-2; CDR3: CASRYSRPLHAGELFF; DNA: TGTGCCAGCAGGTACTCTCGACCCCTCCACGCCGGGGAGCTGTTTTTT
size: -; V: TRBV7-2; D: -; J: TRBJ2-3; CDR3: CASSLGVAGTDTQYF; DNA: TGTGCCAGCAGCTTAGGAGTAGCGGGCACAGATACGCAGTATTTT
size: -; V: TRBV5-4; D: -; J: TRBJ1-2; CDR3: CASSLEGAAYGYTF; DNA: TGTGCCAGCAGCTTGGAAGGAGCTGCGTATGGCTACACCTTC
size: -; V: TRBV7-8; D: -; J: TRBJ2-7; CDR3: CASSLAGFTYEQYF; DNA: TGTGCCAGCAGCTTAGCAGGGTTTACCTACGAGCAGTACTTC
size: -; V: TRBV25-1; D: TRBD1; J: TRBJ2-2; CDR3: CASSDPGTGNTGELFF; DNA: TGTGCCAGCAGTGATCCCGGGACAGGGAACACCGGGGAGCTGTTTTTT
size: -; V: TRBV10-1; D: TRBD2; J: TRBJ2-3; CDR3: CASALAGEDTQYF; DNA: TGCGCCAGCGCCTTAGCGGGGGAAGATACGCAGTATTTT
size: -; V: TRBV11-2; D: -; J: TRBJ2-3; CDR3: CASSQWDTQYF; DNA: TGTGCCAGCAGCCAATGGGATACGCAGTATTTT
size: -; V: TRBV6-5; D: -; J: TRBJ2-7; CDR3: CASSYSVLGKQYF; DNA: TGTGCCAGCAGTTACTCGGTCCTAGGAAAGCAGTACTTC
size: -; V: TRBV15; D: -; J: TRBJ1-1; CDR3: CATSGIIGGRTEAFF; DNA: TGTGCCACCAGCGGAATAATAGGGGGGAGGACTGAAGCTTTCTTT
size: -; V: TRBV18; D: -; J: TRBJ1-5; CDR3: CASSPGVLGFQPQHF; DNA: TGTGCCAGCTCACCGGGGGTCCTTGGGTTTCAGCCCCAGCATTTT
size: -; V: TRBV30; D: -; J: TRBJ1-5; CDR3: CAWSVNSNQPQHF; DNA: TGTGCCTGGAGTGTAAATAGCAATCAGCCCCAGCATTTT
size: -; V: TRBV18; D: -; J: TRBJ1-2; CDR3: CASLRQAEYGYTF; DNA: TGTGCCAGCTTAAGACAAGCGGAATACGGCTACACCTTC
size: -; V: TRBV14; D: -; J: TRBJ1-4; CDR3: CASSQARGVANEKLFF; DNA: TGTGCCAGCAGCCAAGCTCGGGGGGTAGCTAATGAAAAACTGTTTTTT
size: -; V: TRBV19; D: -; J: TRBJ2-3; CDR3: CASRLVGGSDTQYF; DNA: TGTGCCAGCAGACTAGTCGGGGGATCAGATACGCAGTATTTT
size: -; V: TRBV4-1; D: TRBD2; J: TRBJ2-3; CDR3: CASSLNSGSTDTQYF; DNA: TGCGCCAGCAGCCTAAATAGCGGGAGCACAGATACGCAGTATTTT
size: -; V: TRBV12-5; D: -; J: TRBJ2-2; CDR3: CASGSPSRELFF; DNA: TGTGCTAGTGGTTCCCCGAGCCGGGAGCTGTTTTTT
size: -; V: TRBV19; D: -; J: TRBJ1-6; CDR3: CASSMEVDSPLHF; DNA: TGTGCCAGTAGTATGGAGGTTGATTCACCCCTCCACTTT
size: -; V: TRBV6-1; D: -; J: TRBJ1-4; CDR3: CASSDVRGYNEKLFF; DNA: TGTGCCAGCAGTGATGTACGGGGATATAATGAAAAACTGTTTTTT
size: -; V: TRBV9; D: TRBD1; J: TRBJ2-7; CDR3: CASSVEATGVYEQYF; DNA: TGTGCCAGCAGCGTAGAAGCGACAGGGGTGTACGAGCAGTACTTC
size: once; V: TRBV7-9; D: -; J: TRBJ2-3; CDR3: CASSLAGFEGHF; DNA: TGTGCCAGCAGCTTAGCAGGGTTCGAGGGGCATTTT
size: -; V: TRBV20-1; D: -; J: TRBJ1-1; CDR3: CSAGEFSEAFF; DNA: TGCAGTGCTGGGGAATTCTCTGAAGCTTTCTTT
size: -; V: TRBV2; D: -; J: TRBJ2-5; CDR3: CASRQETQYF; DNA: TGTGCCAGCCGCCAAGAGACCCAGTACTTC